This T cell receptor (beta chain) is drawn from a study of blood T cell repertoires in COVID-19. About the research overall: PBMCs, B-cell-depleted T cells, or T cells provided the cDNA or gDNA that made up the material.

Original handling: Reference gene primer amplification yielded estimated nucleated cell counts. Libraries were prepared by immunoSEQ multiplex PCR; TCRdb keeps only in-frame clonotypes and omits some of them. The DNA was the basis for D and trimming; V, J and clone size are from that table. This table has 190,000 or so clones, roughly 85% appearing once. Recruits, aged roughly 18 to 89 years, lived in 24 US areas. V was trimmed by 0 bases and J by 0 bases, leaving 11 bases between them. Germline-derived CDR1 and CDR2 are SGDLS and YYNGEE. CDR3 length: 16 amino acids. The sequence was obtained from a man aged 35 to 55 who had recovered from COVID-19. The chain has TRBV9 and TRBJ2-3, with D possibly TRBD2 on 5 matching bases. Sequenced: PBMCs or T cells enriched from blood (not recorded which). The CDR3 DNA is TGTGCCAGCAGCGTAGTGTTTGGCGGGAGCACAGATACGCAGTATTTT. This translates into CASSVVFGGSTDTQYF.